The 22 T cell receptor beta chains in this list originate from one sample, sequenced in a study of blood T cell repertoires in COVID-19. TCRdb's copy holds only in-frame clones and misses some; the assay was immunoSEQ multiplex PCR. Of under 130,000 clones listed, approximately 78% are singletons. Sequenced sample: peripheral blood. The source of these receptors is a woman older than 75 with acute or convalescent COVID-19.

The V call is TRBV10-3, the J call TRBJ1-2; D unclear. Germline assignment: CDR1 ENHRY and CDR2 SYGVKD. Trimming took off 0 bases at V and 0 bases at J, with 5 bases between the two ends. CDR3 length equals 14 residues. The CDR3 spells CAISESAANYGYTF. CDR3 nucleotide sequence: TGTGCCATCAGTGAGTCAGCCGCTAACTATGGCTACACCTTC.

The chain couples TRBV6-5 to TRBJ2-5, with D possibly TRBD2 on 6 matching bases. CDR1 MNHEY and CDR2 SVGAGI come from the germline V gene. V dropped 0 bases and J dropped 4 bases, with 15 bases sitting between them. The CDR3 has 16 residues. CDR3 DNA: TGTGCCAGCAGTTACTCTAGACTAGATGGGCGAGAGACCCAGTACTTC. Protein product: CASSYSRLDGRETQYF.

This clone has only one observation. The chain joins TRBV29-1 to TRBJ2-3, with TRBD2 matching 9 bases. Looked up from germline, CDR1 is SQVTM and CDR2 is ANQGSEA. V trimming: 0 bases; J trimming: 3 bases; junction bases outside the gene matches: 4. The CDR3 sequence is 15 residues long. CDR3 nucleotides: TGCAGCGTTGAAGAAGGCGGGAGGGTTACAGATACGCAGTATTTT. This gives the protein CSVEEGGRVTDTQYF.

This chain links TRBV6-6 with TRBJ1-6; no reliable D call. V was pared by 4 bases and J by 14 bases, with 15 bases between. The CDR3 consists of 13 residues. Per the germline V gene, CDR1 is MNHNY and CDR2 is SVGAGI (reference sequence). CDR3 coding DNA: TGTGCCAGCAGTTCCCCCCGAGAGTTCGCCCTCCACTTT. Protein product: CASSSPREFALHF.

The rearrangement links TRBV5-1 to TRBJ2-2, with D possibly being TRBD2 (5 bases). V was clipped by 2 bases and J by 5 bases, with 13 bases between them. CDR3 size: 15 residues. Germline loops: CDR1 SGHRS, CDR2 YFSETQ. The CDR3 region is CASSLYGSGTGELFF. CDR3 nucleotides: TGCGCCAGCAGCTTATATGGGAGTGGTACCGGGGAGCTGTTTTTT.

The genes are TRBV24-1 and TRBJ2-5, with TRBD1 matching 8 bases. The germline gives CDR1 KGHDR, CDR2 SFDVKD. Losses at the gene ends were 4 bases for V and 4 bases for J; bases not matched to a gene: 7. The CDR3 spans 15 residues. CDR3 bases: TGTGCCACCAGTGACCAGACAGGGGCCGGAGAGACCCAGTACTTC. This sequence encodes CATSDQTGAGETQYF.

CDR3 DNA: TGTGCCACCAGCAGGGGGACAGGGGGGAACGAGCAGTACGTC. It yields the protein CATSRGTGGNEQYV. The rearrangement uses TRBV15 and TRBJ2-7, with 11 positions matching TRBD1. This CDR3 region has 14 residues. The junction had 3 bases not matched to a gene; V was cut back by 3 bases and J by 5 bases. In germline, CDR1 is LNHNV, CDR2 YYDKDF (reference sequence).

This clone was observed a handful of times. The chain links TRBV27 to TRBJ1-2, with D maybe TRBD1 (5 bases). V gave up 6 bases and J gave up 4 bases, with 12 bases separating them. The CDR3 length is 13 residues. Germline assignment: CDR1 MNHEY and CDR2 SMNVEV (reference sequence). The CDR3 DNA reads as TGTGCCAGCAGGGCCACAGGAACCTATGGCTACACCTTC. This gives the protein CASRATGTYGYTF.

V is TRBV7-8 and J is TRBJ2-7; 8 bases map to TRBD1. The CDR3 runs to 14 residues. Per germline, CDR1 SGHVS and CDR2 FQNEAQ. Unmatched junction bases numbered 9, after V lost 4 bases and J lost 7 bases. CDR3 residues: CASSWRQGFEEQYF. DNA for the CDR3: TGTGCCAGCAGCTGGAGACAGGGGTTTGAAGAGCAGTACTTC.

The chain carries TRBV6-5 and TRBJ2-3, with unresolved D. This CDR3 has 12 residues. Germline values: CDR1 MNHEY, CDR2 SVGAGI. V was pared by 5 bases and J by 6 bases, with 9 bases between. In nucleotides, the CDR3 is TGTGCCAGCAGTCGGTCCGAGGATACGCAGTATTTT. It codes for CASSRSEDTQYF.

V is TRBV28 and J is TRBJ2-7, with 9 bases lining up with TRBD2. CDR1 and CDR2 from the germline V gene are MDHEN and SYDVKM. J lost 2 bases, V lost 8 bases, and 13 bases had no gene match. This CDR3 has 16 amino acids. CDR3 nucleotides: TGTGCCAGCTCAACTCTGAGCGGGAGGAATACCTACGAGCAGTACTTC. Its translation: CASSTLSGRNTYEQYF.

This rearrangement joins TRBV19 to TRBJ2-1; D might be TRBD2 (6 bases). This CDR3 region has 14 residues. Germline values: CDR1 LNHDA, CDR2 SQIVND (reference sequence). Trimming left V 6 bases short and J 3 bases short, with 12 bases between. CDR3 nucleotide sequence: TGTGCCAGTAGGACGGGAGCGAACTACAATGAGCAGTTCTTC. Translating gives CASRTGANYNEQFF. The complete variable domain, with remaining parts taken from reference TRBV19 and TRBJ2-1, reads DGGITQSPKYLFRKEGQNVTLSCEQNLNHDAMYWYRQDPGQGLRLIYYSQIVNDFQKGDIAEGYSVSREKKESFPLTVTSAQKNPTAFYLCASRTGANYNEQFFGPGTRLTVL.

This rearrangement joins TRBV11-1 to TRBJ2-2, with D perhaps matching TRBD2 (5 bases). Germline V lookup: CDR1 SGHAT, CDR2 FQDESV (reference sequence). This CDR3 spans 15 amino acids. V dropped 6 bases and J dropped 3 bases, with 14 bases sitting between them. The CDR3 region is CASSRGELDTGELFF. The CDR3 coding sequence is TGTGCCAGCAGTCGGGGAGAACTTGACACCGGGGAGCTGTTTTTT.

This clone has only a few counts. CDR3 in amino acids: CASSQGTGGTDTQYF. CDR3 DNA sequence: TGTGCCAGCAGCCAAGGAACCGGCGGAACAGATACGCAGTATTTT. The chain uses TRBV3-1 (or the pseudogene TRBV3-2) and TRBJ2-3, with D hard to call. Germline V lookup: CDR1 LGHDT, CDR2 YNNKEL (reference sequence). V was shortened by 1 base and J by 3 bases, with 11 bases between the two germline ends. This CDR3 is 15 amino acids long.

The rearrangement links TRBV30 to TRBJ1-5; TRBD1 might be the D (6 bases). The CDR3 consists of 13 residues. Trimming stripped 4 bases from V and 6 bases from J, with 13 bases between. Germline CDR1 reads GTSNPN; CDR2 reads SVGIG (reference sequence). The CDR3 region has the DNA TGTGCCTGGACAGGGGCGGGAGGTCAGCCCCAGCATTTT. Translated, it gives CAWTGAGGQPQHF. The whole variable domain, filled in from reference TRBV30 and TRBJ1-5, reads SQTIHQWPATLVQPVGSPLSLECTVEGTSNPNLYWYRQAAGRGLQLLFYSVGIGQISSEVPQNLSASRPQDRQFILSSKKLLLSDSGFYLCAWTGAGGQPQHFGDGTRLSIL.

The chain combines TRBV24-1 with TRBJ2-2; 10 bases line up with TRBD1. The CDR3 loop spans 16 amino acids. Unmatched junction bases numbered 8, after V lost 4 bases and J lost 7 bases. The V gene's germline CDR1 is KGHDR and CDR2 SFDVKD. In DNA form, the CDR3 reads TGTGCCACCAGTGACCGGGACAGGGGAGTATTCGGGGAGCTGTTTTTT. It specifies CATSDRDRGVFGELFF.

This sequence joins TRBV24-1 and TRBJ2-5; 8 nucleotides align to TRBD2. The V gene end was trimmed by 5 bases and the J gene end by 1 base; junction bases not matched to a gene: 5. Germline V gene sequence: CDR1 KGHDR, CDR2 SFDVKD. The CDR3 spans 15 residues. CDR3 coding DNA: TGTGCCACCAGTGCATCTAGCGGGCCCCAAGAGACCCAGTACTTC. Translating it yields CATSASSGPQETQYF.

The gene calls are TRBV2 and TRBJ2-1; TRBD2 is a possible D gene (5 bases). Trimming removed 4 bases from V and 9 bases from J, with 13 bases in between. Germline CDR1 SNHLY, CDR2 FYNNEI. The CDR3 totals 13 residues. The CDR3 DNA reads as TGTGCCAGCAGTGTAAGGACTTTCGGTGAGCAGTTCTTC. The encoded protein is CASSVRTFGEQFF.

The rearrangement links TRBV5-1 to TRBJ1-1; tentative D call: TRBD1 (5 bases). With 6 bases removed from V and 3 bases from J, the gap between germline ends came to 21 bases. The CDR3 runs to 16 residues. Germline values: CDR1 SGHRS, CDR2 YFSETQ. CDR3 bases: TGCGCCAGCAACCCTGGACACCGAACGTTGGACACTGAAGCTTTCTTT. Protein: CASNPGHRTLDTEAFF.

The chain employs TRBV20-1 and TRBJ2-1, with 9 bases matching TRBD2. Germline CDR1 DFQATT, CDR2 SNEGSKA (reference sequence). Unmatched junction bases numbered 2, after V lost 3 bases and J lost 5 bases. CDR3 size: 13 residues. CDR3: CSASAGGNNEQFF. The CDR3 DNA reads TGCAGTGCTAGTGCGGGAGGGAACAATGAGCAGTTCTTC.

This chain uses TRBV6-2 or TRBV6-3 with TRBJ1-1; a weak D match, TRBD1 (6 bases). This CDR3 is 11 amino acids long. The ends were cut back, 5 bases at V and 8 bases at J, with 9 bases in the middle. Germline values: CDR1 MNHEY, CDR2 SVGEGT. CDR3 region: CASSRTAEAFF. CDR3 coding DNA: TGTGCCAGCAGTCGGACAGCAGAAGCTTTCTTT.

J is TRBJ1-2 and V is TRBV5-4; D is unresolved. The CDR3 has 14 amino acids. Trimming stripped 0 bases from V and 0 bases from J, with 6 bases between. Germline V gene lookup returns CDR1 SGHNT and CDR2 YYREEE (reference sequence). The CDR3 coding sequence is TGTGCCAGCAGCTTGGACGCAGCTAACTATGGCTACACCTTC. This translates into CASSLDAANYGYTF.